A selection of T cell receptor beta chains follows, all from one sample in a study of regulatory T cells in long-lasting Graves disease. TCRdb re-called the multiplex PCR reads with MiXCR, one entry per CDR3 protein. This sample has about 430,000 distinct CDR3 sequences; about 21% occur once, and the top ten carry 13% to 15%. The sample was peripheral blood mononuclear cells (PBMCs), taken when the disease was refractory, from a patient treated with antithyroid drugs. These receptors were collected from a female donor with Graves disease. Both conserved end residues are part of each CDR3. A D gene is named only where the DNA matches it firmly. Not all rows give a size; the values are once, few, many and, for expanded clones, a class.

V,D,size,J,CDR3,DNA
TRBV3-1,TRBD1,few,TRBJ1-2,CASSREQGLSGYTF,TGTGCCAGCAGTCGAGAACAGGGGCTAAGTGGCTACACCTTC
TRBV6-1,NA,few,TRBJ1-6,CASSTDSTGVHNSPLHF,TGTGCCAGCAGTACCGATTCGACAGGCGTTCATAATTCACCCCTCCACTTT
TRBV18,NA,NA,TRBJ1-3,CASSPVLDAGNTIYF,TGTGCCAGCTCACCCGTCTTGGATGCTGGAAACACCATATATTTT
TRBV20-1,NA,few,TRBJ2-7,CSARPQRVSGEQYF,TGCAGTGCTAGACCACAGCGGGTCTCGGGGGAGCAGTACTTC
TRBV6-2/TRBV6-3,TRBD2,NA,TRBJ2-7,CASSAGLADEQYF,TGTGCCAGCAGTGCTGGACTAGCAGACGAGCAGTACTTC
TRBV2,NA,NA,TRBJ2-3,CASSFRLGTDTQYF,TGTGCCAGCAGTTTCCGACTTGGCACAGATACGCAGTATTTT
TRBV9,TRBD2,many,TRBJ2-7,CASSVGIAGGGEQYF,TGTGCCAGCAGCGTGGGGATTGCGGGAGGCGGCGAGCAGTACTTC
TRBV20-1,TRBD1,few,TRBJ2-5,CSAMDRGGQETQYF,TGCAGTGCCATGGACAGGGGAGGCCAAGAGACCCAGTACTTC
TRBV28,NA,NA,TRBJ1-1,CASSFSVSEAFF,TGTGCCAGCAGTTTTTCCGTGAGTGAAGCTTTCTTT
TRBV2,NA,many,TRBJ2-7,CASSKGWEQYF,TGTGCCAGCTCTAAGGGTTGGGAGCAGTACTTC
TRBV20-1,TRBD2,NA,TRBJ2-5,CSATSGTAGETQYF,TGCAGTGCTACGAGCGGGACTGCGGGAGAGACCCAGTACTTC
TRBV13,NA,many,TRBJ2-5,CASSLGWKETQYF,TGTGCCAGCAGCTTAGGATGGAAAGAGACCCAGTACTTC
TRBV15,NA,few,TRBJ2-7,CATSRDVRDSTYEQYF,TGTGCCACCAGCAGAGACGTCCGGGACTCAACTTACGAGCAGTACTTC
TRBV5-4,NA,few,TRBJ1-1,CASSPAGEGGAFF,TGTGCCAGCAGCCCCGCGGGGGAGGGTGGAGCTTTCTTT
TRBV9,NA,NA,TRBJ2-4,CASSPRTGAKNIQYF,TGTGCCAGCAGCCCACGGACTGGAGCCAAAAACATTCAGTACTTC
TRBV9,TRBD1,NA,TRBJ2-3,CASSQRSRDSNTDTQYF,TGTGCCAGCAGCCAGAGAAGCCGGGACAGCAACACAGATACGCAGTATTTT
TRBV5-1,NA,NA,TRBJ1-2,CASSLAEGGGYGYTF,TGCGCCAGCAGCTTGGCCGAGGGCGGAGGCTATGGCTACACCTTC
TRBV6-2/TRBV6-3,NA,NA,TRBJ2-6,CASSYLGPEANVLTF,TGTGCCAGCAGTTACCTCGGACCTGAGGCCAACGTCCTGACTTTC
TRBV28,NA,NA,TRBJ2-3,CASSYRAGTALGTQYF,TGTGCCAGCAGCTACAGAGCGGGCACAGCGCTTGGTACGCAGTATTTT
TRBV6-1,NA,NA,TRBJ1-1,CASSEYGGKTEAFF,TGTGCCAGCAGTGAATATGGGGGGAAAACTGAAGCTTTCTTT
TRBV12-3/TRBV12-4,TRBD1,many,TRBJ1-2,CASSSRGLGQGYTF,TGTGCCAGCAGTTCCAGGGGGCTGGGTCAGGGCTACACCTTC
TRBV19,TRBD1,few,TRBJ1-5,CASSAGQGYNQPQHF,TGTGCCAGTAGTGCGGGACAGGGGTATAATCAGCCCCAGCATTTT
TRBV3-1,TRBD1,many,TRBJ2-5,CASSRWDRQETQYF,TGTGCCAGCAGCCGATGGGACAGACAAGAGACCCAGTACTTC
TRBV29-1,NA,few,TRBJ2-7,CSVGSGAGVTYEQYF,TGCAGCGTTGGCAGTGGGGCAGGGGTTACGTACGAGCAGTACTTC
TRBV20-1,NA,many,TRBJ2-7,CSAIRVDPYEQYF,TGCAGTGCTATTCGGGTGGACCCCTACGAGCAGTACTTC
TRBV2,NA,many,TRBJ2-7,CASSFSPYEQYF,TGTGCCAGCAGTTTTAGCCCGTACGAGCAGTACTTC
TRBV3-1,NA,NA,TRBJ2-7,CAISAPGSYEQYF,TGTGCCATCTCGGCCCCCGGGTCCTACGAGCAGTACTTC
TRBV7-9,TRBD2,few,TRBJ2-7,CASSFLKGLANEQYF,TGTGCCAGCAGCTTTCTAAAGGGACTAGCCAACGAGCAGTACTTC
TRBV3-1,TRBD1,NA,TRBJ1-3,CASSQDWDSSGNTIYF,TGTGCCAGCAGCCAAGATTGGGACAGCTCTGGAAACACCATATATTTT
TRBV6-1,NA,many,TRBJ1-1,CASIEVGNTEAFF,TGTGCCAGCATTGAAGTAGGGAACACTGAAGCTTTCTTT
TRBV20-1,TRBD2,NA,TRBJ2-7,CSASPLAGGEGRSSYEQYF,TGCAGTGCTTCTCCTTTAGCGGGAGGGGAGGGCCGGTCCTCCTACGAGCAGTACTTC